This TCR beta chain was sequenced for a study of blood T cell repertoires in COVID-19. About the research overall: Donors in the United States, Italy and Spain gave samples during acute or convalescent COVID-19. In each case, the material was cDNA or gDNA derived from T cells, B-cell-depleted T cells, or PBMCs.

Per the study methods: Amplifying reference gene primers gave estimates of nucleated cell counts. Sequenced by immunoSEQ multiplex PCR; TCRdb stores in-frame clones only, minus some. For V, J and clone size, that table is used; D and trimming come from the DNA. This sample has 150,000 to 200,000 clones, with just under 85% found just once. Germline lookup yields CDR1 MGHDK and CDR2 SYGVNS. The CDR3 sequence is 15 residues long. Germline trimming cut 4 bases from V and 8 bases from J; bases unmatched to any gene: 6. The clonotype comes from a woman of 80 years or more with acute or convalescent COVID-19. Sample: peripheral blood. The J gene is TRBJ2-1, the V gene TRBV25-1, with 12 bases matching TRBD1. CDR3 residues: CASSAGTGGSDEQFF. The CDR3, as DNA: TGTGCCAGCAGTGCCGGGACAGGGGGCTCGGATGAGCAGTTCTTC.